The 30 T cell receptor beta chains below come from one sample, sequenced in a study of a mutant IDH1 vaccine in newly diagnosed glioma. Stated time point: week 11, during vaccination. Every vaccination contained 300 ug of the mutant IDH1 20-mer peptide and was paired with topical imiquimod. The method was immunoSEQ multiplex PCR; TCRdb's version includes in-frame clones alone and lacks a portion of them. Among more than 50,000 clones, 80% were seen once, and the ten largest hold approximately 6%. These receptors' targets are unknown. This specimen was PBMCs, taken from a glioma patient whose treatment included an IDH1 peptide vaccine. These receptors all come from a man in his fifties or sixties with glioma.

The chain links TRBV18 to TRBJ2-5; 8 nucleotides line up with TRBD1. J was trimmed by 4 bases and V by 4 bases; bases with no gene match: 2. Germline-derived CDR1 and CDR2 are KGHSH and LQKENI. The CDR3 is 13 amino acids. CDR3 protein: CASSRGQGETQYF. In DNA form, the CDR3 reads TGTGCCAGCTCACGCGGACAGGGAGAGACCCAGTACTTC. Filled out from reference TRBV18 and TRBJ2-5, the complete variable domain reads NAGVMQNPRHLVRRRGQEARLRCSPMKGHSHVYWYRQLPEEGLKFMVYLQKENIIDESGMPKERFSAEFPKEGPSILRIQQVVRGDSAAYFCASSRGQGETQYFGPGTRLLVL.

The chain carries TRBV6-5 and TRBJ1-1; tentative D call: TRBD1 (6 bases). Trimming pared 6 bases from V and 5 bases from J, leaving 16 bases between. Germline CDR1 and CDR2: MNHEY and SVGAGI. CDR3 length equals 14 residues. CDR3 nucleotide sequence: TGTGCCAGCAGGAACCAGGGGTTGGGAACTGAAGCTTTCTTT. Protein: CASRNQGLGTEAFF.

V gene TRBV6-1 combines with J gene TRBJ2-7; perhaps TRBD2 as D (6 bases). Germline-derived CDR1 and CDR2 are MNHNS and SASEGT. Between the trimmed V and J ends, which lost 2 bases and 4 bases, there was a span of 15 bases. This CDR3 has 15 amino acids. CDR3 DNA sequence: TGTGCCAGCAGTGAATCGCGGGGACTGTTATACGAGCAGTACTTC. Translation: CASSESRGLLYEQYF.

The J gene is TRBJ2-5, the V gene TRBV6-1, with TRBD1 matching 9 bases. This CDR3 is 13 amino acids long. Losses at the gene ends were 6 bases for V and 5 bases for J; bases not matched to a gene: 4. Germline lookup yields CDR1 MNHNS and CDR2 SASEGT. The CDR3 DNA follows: TGTGCCAGCAGGACAGGGGGAAAGGAGACCCAGTACTTC. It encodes CASRTGGKETQYF.

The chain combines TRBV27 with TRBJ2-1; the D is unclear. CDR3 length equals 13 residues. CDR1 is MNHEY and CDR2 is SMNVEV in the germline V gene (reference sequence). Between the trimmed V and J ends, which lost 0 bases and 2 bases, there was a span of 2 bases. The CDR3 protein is CASSLSTYNEQFF. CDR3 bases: TGTGCCAGCAGTTTATCGACCTACAATGAGCAGTTCTTC.

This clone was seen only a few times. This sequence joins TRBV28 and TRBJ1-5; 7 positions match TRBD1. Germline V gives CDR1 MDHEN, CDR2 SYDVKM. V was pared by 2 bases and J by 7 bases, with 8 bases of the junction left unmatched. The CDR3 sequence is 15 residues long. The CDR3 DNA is TGTGCCAGCAGTTTACGGTGGGGAGGGGGCCAGCCCCAGCATTTT. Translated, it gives CASSLRWGGGQPQHF.

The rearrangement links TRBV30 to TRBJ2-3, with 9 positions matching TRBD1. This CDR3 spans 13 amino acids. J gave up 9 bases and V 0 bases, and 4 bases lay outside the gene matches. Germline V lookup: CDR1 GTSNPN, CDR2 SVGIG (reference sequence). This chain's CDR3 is CAWSVGQGGTQYF. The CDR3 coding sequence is TGTGCCTGGAGTGTGGGACAGGGCGGCACGCAGTATTTT.

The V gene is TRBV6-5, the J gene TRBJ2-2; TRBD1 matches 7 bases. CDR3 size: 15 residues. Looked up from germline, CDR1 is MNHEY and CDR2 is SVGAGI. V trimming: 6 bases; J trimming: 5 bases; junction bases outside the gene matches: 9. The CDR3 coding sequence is TGTGCCAGCAGGCGAGACAGGGTCGGAACCGGGGAGCTGTTTTTT. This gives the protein CASRRDRVGTGELFF.

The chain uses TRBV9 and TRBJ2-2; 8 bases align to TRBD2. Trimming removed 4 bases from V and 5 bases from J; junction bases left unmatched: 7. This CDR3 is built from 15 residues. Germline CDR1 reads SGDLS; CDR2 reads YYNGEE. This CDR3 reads CASSPSGGPTGELFF. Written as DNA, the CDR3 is TGTGCCAGCAGCCCGTCGGGGGGGCCGACCGGGGAGCTGTTTTTT.

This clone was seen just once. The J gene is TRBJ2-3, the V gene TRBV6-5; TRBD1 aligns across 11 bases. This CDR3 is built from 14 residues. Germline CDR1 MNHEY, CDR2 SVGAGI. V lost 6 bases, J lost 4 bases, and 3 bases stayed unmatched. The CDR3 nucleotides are TGTGCCAGCAGGGGGACAGGGGGACCAGATACGCAGTATTTT. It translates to CASRGTGGPDTQYF.

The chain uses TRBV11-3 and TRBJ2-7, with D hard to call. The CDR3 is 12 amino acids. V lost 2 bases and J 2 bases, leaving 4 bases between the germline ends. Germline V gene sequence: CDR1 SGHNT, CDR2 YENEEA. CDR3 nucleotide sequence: TGTGCCAGCAGCTTACGGCCCTACGAGCAGTACTTC. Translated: CASSLRPYEQYF.

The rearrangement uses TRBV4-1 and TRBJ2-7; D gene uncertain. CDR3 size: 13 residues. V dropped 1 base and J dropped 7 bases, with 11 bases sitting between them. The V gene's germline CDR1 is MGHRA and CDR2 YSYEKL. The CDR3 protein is CASSQASLGEQYF. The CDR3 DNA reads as TGCGCCAGCAGCCAAGCTTCCTTGGGAGAGCAGTACTTC.

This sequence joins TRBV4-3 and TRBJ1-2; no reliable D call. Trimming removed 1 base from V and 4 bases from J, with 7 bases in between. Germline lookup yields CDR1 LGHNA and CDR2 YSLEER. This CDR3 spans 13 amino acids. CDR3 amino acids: CASSQVSSYGYTF. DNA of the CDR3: TGCGCCAGCAGCCAAGTTTCGAGCTATGGCTACACCTTC.

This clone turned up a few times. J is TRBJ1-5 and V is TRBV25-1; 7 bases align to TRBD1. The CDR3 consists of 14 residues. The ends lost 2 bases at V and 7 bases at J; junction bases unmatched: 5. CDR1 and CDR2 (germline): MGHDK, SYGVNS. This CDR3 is CASSETDRAQPQHF. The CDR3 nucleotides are TGTGCCAGCAGTGAAACCGACAGGGCGCAGCCCCAGCATTTT.

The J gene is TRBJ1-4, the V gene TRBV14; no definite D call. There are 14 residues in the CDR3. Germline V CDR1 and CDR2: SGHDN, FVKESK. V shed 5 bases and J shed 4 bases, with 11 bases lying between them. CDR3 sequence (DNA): TGTGCCAGCAGCTCGGGAGTCCTTAATGAAAAACTGTTTTTT. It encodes CASSSGVLNEKLFF.

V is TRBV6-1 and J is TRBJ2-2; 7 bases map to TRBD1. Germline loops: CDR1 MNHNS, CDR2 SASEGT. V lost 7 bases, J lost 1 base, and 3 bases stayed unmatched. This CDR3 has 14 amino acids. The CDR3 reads CASIRTGNTGELFF. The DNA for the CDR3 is TGTGCCAGCATCCGGACAGGGAACACCGGGGAGCTGTTTTTT.

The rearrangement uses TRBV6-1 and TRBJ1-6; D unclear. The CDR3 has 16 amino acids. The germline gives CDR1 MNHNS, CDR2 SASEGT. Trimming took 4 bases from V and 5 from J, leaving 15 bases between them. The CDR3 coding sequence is TGTGCCAGCAGTGCCAATTCAGGACCTAATAATTCACCCCTCCACTTT. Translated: CASSANSGPNNSPLHF.

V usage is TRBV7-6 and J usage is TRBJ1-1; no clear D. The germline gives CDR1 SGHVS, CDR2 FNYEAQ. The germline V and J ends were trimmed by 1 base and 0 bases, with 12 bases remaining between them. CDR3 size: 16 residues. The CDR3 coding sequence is TGTGCCAGCAGCTTAGACCGACCCCTAATGAACACTGAAGCTTTCTTT. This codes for CASSLDRPLMNTEAFF. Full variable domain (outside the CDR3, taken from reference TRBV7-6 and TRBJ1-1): GAGVSQSPRYKVTKRGQDVALRCDPISGHVSLYWYRQALGQGPEFLTYFNYEAQQDKSGLPNDRFSAERPEGSISTLTIQRTEQRDSAMYRCASSLDRPLMNTEAFFGQGTRLTVV.

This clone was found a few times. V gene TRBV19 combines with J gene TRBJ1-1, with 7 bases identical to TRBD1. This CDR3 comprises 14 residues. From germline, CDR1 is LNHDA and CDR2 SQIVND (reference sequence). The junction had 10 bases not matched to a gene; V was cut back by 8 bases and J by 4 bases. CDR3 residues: CASSYTGVGTEAFF. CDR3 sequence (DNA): TGTGCCAGTTCCTATACAGGGGTGGGCACTGAAGCTTTCTTT.

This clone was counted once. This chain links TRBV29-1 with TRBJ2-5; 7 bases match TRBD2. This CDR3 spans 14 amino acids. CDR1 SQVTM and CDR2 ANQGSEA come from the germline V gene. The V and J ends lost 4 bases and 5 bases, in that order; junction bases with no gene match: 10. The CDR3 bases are TGCAGCGTTGCAGCGGGAAGCTCGGGGGAGACCCAGTACTTC. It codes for CSVAAGSSGETQYF.

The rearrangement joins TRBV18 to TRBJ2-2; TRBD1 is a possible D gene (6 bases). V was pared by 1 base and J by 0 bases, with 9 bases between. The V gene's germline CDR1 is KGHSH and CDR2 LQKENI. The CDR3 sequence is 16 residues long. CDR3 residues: CASSPLDSPNTGELFF. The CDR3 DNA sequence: TGTGCCAGCTCACCACTGGACAGTCCGAACACCGGGGAGCTGTTTTTT.

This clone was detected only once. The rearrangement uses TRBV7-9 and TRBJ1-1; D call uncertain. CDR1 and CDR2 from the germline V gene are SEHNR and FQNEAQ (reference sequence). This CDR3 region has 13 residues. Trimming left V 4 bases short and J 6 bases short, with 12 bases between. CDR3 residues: CASSSGNLAEAFF. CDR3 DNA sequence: TGTGCCAGCAGCTCCGGTAACTTGGCTGAAGCTTTCTTT.

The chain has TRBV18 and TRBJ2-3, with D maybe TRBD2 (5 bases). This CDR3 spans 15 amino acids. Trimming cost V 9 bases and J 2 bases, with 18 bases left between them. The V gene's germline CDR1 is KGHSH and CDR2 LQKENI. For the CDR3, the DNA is TGTGCCAGTTCAACCGTCGGCGGGTCCACAGATACGCAGTATTTT. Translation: CASSTVGGSTDTQYF.

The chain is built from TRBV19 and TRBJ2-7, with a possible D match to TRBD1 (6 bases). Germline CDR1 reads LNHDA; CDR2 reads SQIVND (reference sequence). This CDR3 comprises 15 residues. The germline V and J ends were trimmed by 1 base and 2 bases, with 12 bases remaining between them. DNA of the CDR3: TGTGCCAGTAGTATAGGTGGGACATGGGCCTACGAGCAGTACTTC. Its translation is CASSIGGTWAYEQYF. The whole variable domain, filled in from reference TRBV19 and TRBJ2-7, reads DGGITQSPKYLFRKEGQNVTLSCEQNLNHDAMYWYRQDPGQGLRLIYYSQIVNDFQKGDIAEGYSVSREKKESFPLTVTSAQKNPTAFYLCASSIGGTWAYEQYFGPGTRLTVT.

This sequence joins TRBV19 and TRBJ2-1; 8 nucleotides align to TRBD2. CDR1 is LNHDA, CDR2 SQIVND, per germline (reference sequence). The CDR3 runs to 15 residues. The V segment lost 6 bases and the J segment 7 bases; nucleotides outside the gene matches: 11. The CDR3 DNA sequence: TGTGCCAGTAGGGAATTAGCGGGAAGGGGGAATGAGCAGTTCTTC. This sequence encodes CASRELAGRGNEQFF. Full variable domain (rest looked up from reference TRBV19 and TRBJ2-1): DGGITQSPKYLFRKEGQNVTLSCEQNLNHDAMYWYRQDPGQGLRLIYYSQIVNDFQKGDIAEGYSVSREKKESFPLTVTSAQKNPTAFYLCASRELAGRGNEQFFGPGTRLTVL.

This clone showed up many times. The CDR3 DNA reads TGCGCCAGCAGCCCGGCCGGGGGGCGAAATCAGCCCCAGCATTTT. Protein sequence: CASSPAGGRNQPQHF. The V gene is TRBV5-1, the J gene TRBJ1-5; tentative D call: TRBD1 (6 bases). The CDR3 runs 15 residues. The V end lost 4 bases, the J end lost 4 bases, and 15 bases lay between the germline ends. Germline lookup yields CDR1 SGHRS and CDR2 YFSETQ.

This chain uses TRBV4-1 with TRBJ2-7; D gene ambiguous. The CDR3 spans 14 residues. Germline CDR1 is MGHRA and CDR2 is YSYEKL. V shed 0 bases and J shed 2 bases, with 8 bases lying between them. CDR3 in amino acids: CASSQEASAYEQYF. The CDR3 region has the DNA TGCGCCAGCAGCCAAGAGGCCAGTGCCTACGAGCAGTACTTC.

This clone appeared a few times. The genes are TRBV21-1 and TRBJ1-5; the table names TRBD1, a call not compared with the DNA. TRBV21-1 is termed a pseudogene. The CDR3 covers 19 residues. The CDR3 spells CASSKVAPGHRRSNQPQHF. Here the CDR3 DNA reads TGTGCCAGCAGCAAGGTCGCCCCGGGACACAGGAGGAGCAATCAGCCCCAGCATTTT.

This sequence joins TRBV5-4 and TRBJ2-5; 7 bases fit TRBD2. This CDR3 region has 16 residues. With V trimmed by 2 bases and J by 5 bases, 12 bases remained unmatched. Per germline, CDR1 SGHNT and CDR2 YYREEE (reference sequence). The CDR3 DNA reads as TGTGCCAGCAGCTTAGGTACTAGGGGAGGGTTGGAGACCCAGTACTTC. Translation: CASSLGTRGGLETQYF.

The CDR3: CASSPGVTYGYTF. The CDR3 nucleotides are TGTGCCAGCAGCCCAGGTGTGACCTATGGCTACACCTTC. The V and J genes are TRBV14 and TRBJ1-2; no reliable D call. Germline values: CDR1 SGHDN, CDR2 FVKESK. CDR3 length equals 13 residues. Trimming cost V 4 bases and J 4 bases, with 10 bases left between them.